These 29 T cell receptor beta chains were all obtained from the same sample, sequenced in a study of PD-L1 blockade in urothelial cancer. Time point noted: peripheral blood 6 weeks after treatment start. Assay used: immunoSEQ multiplex PCR; TCRdb lists only in-frame clones, some missing. The sample has 50,000 or so clones; approximately 85% are singletons. The source material was PBMCs, sampled around atezolizumab (anti-PD-L1) treatment. The receptors here all came from a middle-aged man with urothelial cancer.

This chain joins TRBV5-6 and TRBJ2-2, with 9 bases lining up with TRBD2. The CDR3 is 19 residues long. Trimming at V came to 4 bases and at J to 4 bases, leaving 17 bases not matched to a gene. Germline CDR1 SGHDT, CDR2 YYEEEE. The DNA for the CDR3 is TGTGCCAGCAGCGCCAACCCGCGACTAGCGGAGGTGGGCACCGGGGAGCTGTTTTTT. Protein sequence: CASSANPRLAEVGTGELFF.

The chain combines TRBV29-1 with TRBJ2-3, with 9 bases identical to TRBD1. This CDR3 region has 13 residues. V was pared by 6 bases and J by 6 bases, with 7 bases of the junction left unmatched. Germline lookup yields CDR1 SQVTM and CDR2 ANQGSEA. The CDR3 DNA reads TGCAGCGTCCACACAGGGGGCAGGGATACGCAGTATTTT. The encoded protein is CSVHTGGRDTQYF.

The genes are TRBV10-1 and TRBJ1-1, with D tentatively TRBD1 (5 bases). This CDR3 comprises 14 residues. Germline lookup yields CDR1 WNHNN and CDR2 SYGVQD (reference sequence). Trimming removed 2 bases from V and 4 bases from J, with 11 bases in between. The CDR3 nucleotides are TGCGCCAGCAGTGAGGCAGGGCTGGGCACTGAAGCTTTCTTT. Translating it yields CASSEAGLGTEAFF.

This clone was seen a handful of times. The CDR3 coding sequence is TGTGCCAGCTCACCACCTGGCAGGACAGGGGGATACGAGCAGTACTTC. Protein: CASSPPGRTGGYEQYF. The chain employs TRBV18 and TRBJ2-7; TRBD1 matches at 10 bases. Germline V lookup: CDR1 KGHSH, CDR2 LQKENI. There are 16 residues in the CDR3. V lost 0 bases and J lost 4; bases outside the gene matches: 6.

The V gene is TRBV19, the J gene TRBJ1-4; 8 positions agree with TRBD1. Per the germline V gene, CDR1 is LNHDA and CDR2 is SQIVND (reference sequence). Trimming removed 7 bases from V and 7 bases from J; junction bases left unmatched: 8. This CDR3 is built from 14 residues. The CDR3 region has the DNA TGTGCCAGTACCCCGACAGGGGTTCGTGAAAAACTGTTTTTT. This gives the protein CASTPTGVREKLFF. Filled out from reference TRBV19 and TRBJ1-4, the complete variable domain reads DGGITQSPKYLFRKEGQNVTLSCEQNLNHDAMYWYRQDPGQGLRLIYYSQIVNDFQKGDIAEGYSVSREKKESFPLTVTSAQKNPTAFYLCASTPTGVREKLFFGSGTQLSVL.

The DNA of the CDR3 is TGTGCCAGCATTCGGGACAGGGGAGGCTACAATGAGCAGTTCTTC. As protein: CASIRDRGGYNEQFF. This rearrangement joins TRBV2 to TRBJ2-1; 10 nucleotides align to TRBD1. Germline loops: CDR1 SNHLY, CDR2 FYNNEI. This CDR3 is 15 amino acids long. Unmatched junction bases numbered 6, after V lost 7 bases and J lost 3 bases. Combining the CDR3 with reference TRBV2 and TRBJ2-1 gives the whole variable domain EPEVTQTPSHQVTQMGQEVILRCVPISNHLYFYWYRQILGQKVEFLVSFYNNEISEKSEIFDDQFSVERPDGSNFTLKIRSTKLEDSAMYFCASIRDRGGYNEQFFGPGTRLTVL.

CDR3 loop: CASSSMNTEAFF. The CDR3 DNA is TGTGCCAGCAGCTCTATGAACACTGAAGCTTTCTTT. The rearrangement uses TRBV6-5 and TRBJ1-1; D not certain. The CDR3 covers 12 residues. V lost 6 bases, J lost 0 bases, and 5 bases lay in between. In germline, CDR1 is MNHEY, CDR2 SVGAGI.

The J gene is TRBJ1-5, the V gene TRBV28, with 7 bases lining up with TRBD1. This CDR3 has 15 amino acids. Trimming took 5 bases from V and 7 from J; bases not matched to a gene: 11. The germline CDR1 and CDR2 sequences are MDHEN and SYDVKM. CDR3 sequence: CASSQPDRVRQPQHF. As DNA, the CDR3 is TGTGCCAGCAGTCAACCCGACAGGGTCCGCCAGCCCCAGCATTTT.

CDR3 in amino acids: CASSFSSSGQRNEQFF. CDR3 DNA: TGTGCCAGCAGTTTTTCAAGTAGCGGACAACGCAATGAGCAGTTCTTC. The genes are TRBV27 and TRBJ2-1, with TRBD2 as a possible D gene (6 bases). The V end lost 3 bases, the J end lost 6 bases, and 18 bases lay between the germline ends. The CDR3 spans 16 residues. The V gene's germline CDR1 is MNHEY and CDR2 SMNVEV (reference sequence).

This clone appeared a few times. The chain combines TRBV7-2 with TRBJ2-7; no clear D. Germline CDR1 SGHTA, CDR2 FQGNSA. Trimming removed 4 bases at V and 0 bases at J, with 4 bases between. This CDR3 contains 12 residues. The CDR3, as DNA: TGTGCCAGCAGCTCCAGCTCCTACGAGCAGTACTTC. It yields the protein CASSSSSYEQYF.

The chain is built from TRBV6-1 and TRBJ2-6; D is perhaps TRBD2 (5 bases). Germline lookup yields CDR1 MNHNS and CDR2 SASEGT. The length of the CDR3 is 15 residues. Trimming left V 6 bases short and J 0 bases short, with 9 bases between. The CDR3 DNA reads TGTGCCAGCAGGACTAAATTCTCTGGGGCCAACGTCCTGACTTTC. As protein: CASRTKFSGANVLTF.

This clone was seen only a few times. The rearrangement joins TRBV4-1 to TRBJ2-1; 9 bases align to TRBD2. Unmatched junction bases numbered 19, after V lost 3 bases and J lost 7 bases. This CDR3 has 19 residues. Germline values: CDR1 MGHRA, CDR2 YSYEKL. The CDR3 nucleotides are TGCGCCAGCAGCCAGCAGGGTGGCGGGAGGGCCCCGGGTTGGAATGAGCAGTTCTTC. Translation: CASSQQGGGRAPGWNEQFF.

V gene TRBV5-1 combines with J gene TRBJ1-2; maybe TRBD1 (6 bases). V was pared by 1 base and J by 2 bases, with 12 bases between. CDR1 and CDR2 (germline): SGHRS, YFSETQ. The CDR3 totals 15 residues. CDR3 in amino acids: CASSLNVGQNYGYTF. DNA for the CDR3: TGCGCCAGCAGCTTGAACGTCGGACAGAACTATGGCTACACCTTC.

The chain joins TRBV6-1 to TRBJ1-2, with 8 bases lining up with TRBD1. Trimming took 3 bases from V and 8 from J; bases not matched to a gene: 11. Germline V CDR1 and CDR2: MNHNS, SASEGT. The CDR3 runs 15 residues. CDR3 loop: CASSDGTGDAMGYTF. CDR3 DNA: TGTGCCAGCAGTGACGGGACAGGCGACGCTATGGGCTACACCTTC.

This chain links TRBV6-1 with TRBJ2-3; 9 nucleotides align to TRBD2. The CDR3 has 15 residues. Germline assignment: CDR1 MNHNS and CDR2 SASEGT. The V segment lost 2 bases and the J segment 4 bases; nucleotides outside the gene matches: 4. Here the CDR3 DNA reads TGTGCCAGCAGTGAATCGGGCGGGGGGGCAGATACGCAGTATTTT. It yields the protein CASSESGGGADTQYF.

Here the CDR3 reads CASEPRDSYNEQFF. Here the CDR3 DNA reads TGTGCTAGTGAGCCTAGAGACTCCTACAATGAGCAGTTCTTC. The V and J genes are TRBV12-5 and TRBJ2-1, with D unresolved. The CDR3 extends over 14 amino acids. The V and J ends lost 7 bases and 0 bases respectively, with 10 bases between them. The germline gives CDR1 LGHNT, CDR2 FRNRAP.

This clone is medium-sized (0.01 to 0.1%). The chain couples TRBV28 to TRBJ2-3; perhaps TRBD2 as D (5 bases). The V gene lost 4 bases and the J gene lost 4 bases, with 18 bases spanning the gap. Per germline, CDR1 MDHEN and CDR2 SYDVKM. CDR3 length equals 16 residues. The CDR3 DNA reads TGTGCCAGCAGTTGCCCACTAGGCCGTCCTTCAGATACGCAGTATTTT. It codes for CASSCPLGRPSDTQYF. Full variable domain (outside the CDR3, taken from reference TRBV28 and TRBJ2-3): DVKVTQSSRYLVKRTGEKVFLECVQDMDHENMFWYRQDPGLGLRLIYFSYDVKMKEKGDIPEGYSVSREKKERFSLILESASTNQTSMYLCASSCPLGRPSDTQYFGPGTRLTVL.

The CDR3 protein is CASRIPSGYEQYF. The CDR3 coding sequence is TGTGCCAGCCGAATCCCGTCCGGCTACGAGCAGTACTTC. V usage is TRBV28 and J usage is TRBJ2-7, with D unresolved. Germline assignment: CDR1 MDHEN and CDR2 SYDVKM. Trimming took 8 bases from V and 3 from J, leaving 14 bases between them. The CDR3 sequence is 13 residues long.

This rearrangement joins TRBV19 to TRBJ2-7; no clear D gene. Germline V gene sequence: CDR1 LNHDA, CDR2 SQIVND (reference sequence). The CDR3 covers 13 residues. The ends were cut back, 3 bases at V and 0 bases at J, with 6 bases in the middle. The CDR3: CASSMGPSYEQYF. CDR3 nucleotide sequence: TGTGCCAGTAGTATGGGCCCCTCCTACGAGCAGTACTTC.

As for this clone: One end of the junction fails to match germline, which may point to a read error. The CDR3 nucleotides read TGTGCTAGCAGTCCTAGCGCCGCAAACACAGATACGCAGTATTTT. Encoded protein: CASSPSAANTDTQYF. The J gene is TRBJ2-3, the V gene TRBV7-7; possible D gene TRBD2, 6 bases. The germline V gene encodes CDR1 SSHAT and CDR2 FNYEAQ (reference sequence). The CDR3 runs to 15 residues. Full variable domain (missing parts from reference TRBV7-7 and TRBJ2-3): GAGVSQSPRYKVTKRGQDVTLRCDPISSHATLYWYQQALGQGPEFLTYFNYEAQPDKSGLPSDRFSAERPEGSISTLTIQRTEQRDSAMYRCASSPSAANTDTQYFGPGTRLTVL.

The chain uses TRBV9 and TRBJ2-1, with D maybe TRBD1 (6 bases). CDR3 size: 16 residues. V lost 3 bases and J 0 bases, leaving 13 bases between the germline ends. Germline V gene sequence: CDR1 SGDLS, CDR2 YYNGEE. CDR3 in amino acids: CASSGRGTLSYNEQFF. The DNA of the CDR3 is TGTGCCAGCAGCGGCAGAGGGACACTCTCCTACAATGAGCAGTTCTTC.

The chain employs TRBV29-1 and TRBJ1-2; 9 nucleotides match TRBD1. Germline V gene lookup returns CDR1 SQVTM and CDR2 ANQGSEA. V dropped 4 bases and J dropped 7; count of bases not matched to a gene: 10. The CDR3 loop spans 14 amino acids. The CDR3 region is CSVGDQQGAGGYTF. DNA of the CDR3: TGCAGCGTTGGGGATCAACAGGGGGCAGGTGGCTACACCTTC.

This sequence joins TRBV6-1 and TRBJ2-7; possible D gene TRBD1, 5 bases. The CDR3 is 14 amino acids. The V end lost 5 bases, the J end lost 0 bases, and 11 bases lay between the germline ends. The germline V gene has CDR1 MNHNS and CDR2 SASEGT. Written as DNA, the CDR3 is TGTGCCAGCAGTCTTAGACAGAGCTCCTACGAGCAGTACTTC. It yields the protein CASSLRQSSYEQYF.

The gene calls are TRBV4-3 and TRBJ2-7, with TRBD2 matching 8 bases. Germline loops: CDR1 LGHNA, CDR2 YSLEER. The CDR3 contains 16 residues. V trimming: 0 bases; J trimming: 5 bases; junction bases outside the gene matches: 9. CDR3 amino acids: CASSQEVSGRIHEQYF. Here the CDR3 DNA reads TGCGCCAGCAGCCAAGAGGTCAGCGGGAGAATCCACGAGCAGTACTTC.

This clone was counted a single time. The genes are TRBV9 and TRBJ2-3; TRBD2 agrees at 14 bases. This CDR3 comprises 14 residues. The V gene end was trimmed by 3 bases and the J gene end by 6 bases; junction bases not matched to a gene: 0. Per the germline V gene, CDR1 is SGDLS and CDR2 is YYNGEE. The DNA for the CDR3 is TGTGCCAGCAGCGGACTAGCGGGAGGGGATACGCAGTATTTT. This sequence encodes CASSGLAGGDTQYF. The variable domain in full, with the rest retrieved from reference TRBV9 and TRBJ2-3, is DSGVTQTPKHLITATGQRVTLRCSPRSGDLSVYWYQQSLDQGLQFLIQYYNGEERAKGNILERFSAQQFPDLHSELNLSSLELGDSALYFCASSGLAGGDTQYFGPGTRLTVL.

This chain links TRBV14 with TRBJ1-6; 8 bases align to TRBD1. V was pared by 0 bases and J by 0 bases, with 7 bases of the junction left unmatched. Germline CDR1 is SGHDN and CDR2 is FVKESK. The CDR3 loop spans 19 amino acids. CDR3 loop: CASSQDTYRGSSYNSPLHF. The CDR3, as DNA: TGTGCCAGCAGCCAAGACACATACAGGGGGAGCTCCTATAATTCACCCCTCCACTTT.

CDR3 in amino acids: CASGSVIGQGEETQYF. Written as DNA, the CDR3 is TGTGCTAGTGGTTCGGTCATAGGACAGGGTGAAGAGACCCAGTACTTC. The chain combines TRBV12-5 with TRBJ2-5; TRBD1 aligns across 8 bases. J gave up 3 bases and V 4 bases, and 10 bases lay outside the gene matches. Looked up from germline, CDR1 is LGHNT and CDR2 is FRNRAP. The CDR3 has 16 residues.

This sequence joins TRBV7-9 and TRBJ2-3; TRBD1 agrees at 9 bases. Trimming took 1 base from V and 4 from J; bases not matched to a gene: 0. From germline, CDR1 is SEHNR and CDR2 FQNEAQ (reference sequence). This CDR3 comprises 14 residues. This CDR3 is CASSLGTGADTQYF. In DNA, the CDR3 is TGTGCCAGCAGCTTAGGGACAGGGGCAGATACGCAGTATTTT.

This clone was detected a few times. The gene calls are TRBV19 and TRBJ2-1, with 8 bases lining up with TRBD1. The length of the CDR3 is 15 residues. V shed 7 bases and J 1 base; nucleotides not matched to a gene: 6. The germline V gene encodes CDR1 LNHDA and CDR2 SQIVND (reference sequence). The CDR3 DNA reads TGTGCCAGTACCTGGACAGGGATGTCCTACAATGAGCAGTTCTTC. Protein sequence: CASTWTGMSYNEQFF.